The rows below give T cell receptor beta chains drawn from one sample of a study of blood T cell dynamics during melanoma immunotherapy. Profiling relied on immunoSEQ multiplex PCR, and the TCRdb table lists in-frame clones only, not all of them. There are over 5,500 clones in the sample; around 83% occur only once, and about 33% lies in the top ten. The sequencing here drew on blood, taken from a patient treated with checkpoint blockade. Source of these receptors: a human donor with melanoma. Some clones in this sample may be carry-over from other donors' samples. Each CDR3 is given with its conserved first and last residue. D genes are given only for firm matches. Size is stated for part of the rows, as once, few or many counts, or as a class when the clone is expanded.

>TRBV5-1|TRBD1|TRBJ2-2|once
CASTLSTGGNTGELFF
TGCGCCAGCACCCTATCGACAGGGGGAAACACCGGGGAGCTGTTTTTT
>TRBV6-6|-|TRBJ1-5|once
CASSRNTDQPQHF
TGTGCCAGCAGCCGCAACACGGATCAGCCCCAGCATTTT
>TRBV28|TRBD1|TRBJ1-5|medium-sized
CASSLFPRTGGQPQHF
TGTGCCAGCAGTTTATTTCCCCGGACAGGGGGACAGCCCCAGCATTTT
>TRBV11-3|TRBD2|TRBJ2-3|-
CASSSRGGRAKDTQYF
TGTGCCAGCAGCTCCCGGGGCGGGAGGGCCAAAGATACGCAGTATTTT
>TRBV5-1|TRBD1|TRBJ2-7|once
CASSLRQGDYEQYF
TGCGCCAGCAGCTTGAGACAGGGGGACTACGAGCAGTACTTC
>TRBV15|TRBD1|TRBJ2-3|-
CATSRAWTGGTDTQYF
TGTGCCACCAGCAGAGCTTGGACAGGGGGCACAGATACGCAGTATTTT
>TRBV2|-|TRBJ1-2|-
CASRGDYRAPGWGYTF
TGTGCCAGCAGGGGGGACTACAGGGCTCCCGGCTGGGGCTACACCTTC
>TRBV9|-|TRBJ1-3|once
CASSVYGGGNTIYF
TGTGCCAGCAGCGTATACGGAGGCGGAAACACCATATATTTT
>TRBV4-1|TRBD2|TRBJ2-7|-
CASSQAPGLEISEQYF
TGCGCCAGCAGCCAAGCACCGGGACTAGAGATCTCCGAGCAGTACTTC
>TRBV10-3|-|TRBJ2-1|-
CAINTGYSYNEQFF
TGTGCCATCAACACAGGGTACTCCTACAATGAGCAGTTCTTC
>TRBV5-1|-|TRBJ2-5|-
CASSLLRFQETQYF
TGCGCCAGCAGCTTGTTAAGGTTCCAAGAGACCCAGTACTTC
>TRBV5-1|TRBD1|TRBJ1-1|once
CASSLAGDRTEAFF
TGCGCCAGCAGCTTGGCGGGGGACAGGACTGAAGCTTTCTTT
>TRBV4-1|-|TRBJ1-2|-
CASSQRLQGGRLGYTF
TGCGCCAGCAGCCAACGGCTACAGGGAGGGAGACTTGGCTACACCTTC
>TRBV5-8|-|TRBJ1-4|-
CASSLADRSEKLFF
TGTGCCAGCAGCTTGGCTGACAGGTCGGAAAAACTGTTTTTT
>TRBV5-4|-|TRBJ1-1|-
CASSPAGTAMNTEAFF
TGTGCCAGCAGCCCAGCCGGGACGGCGATGAACACTGAAGCTTTCTTT
>TRBV6-1|-|TRBJ2-3|-
CASNLLTTDTQYF
TGTGCCAGCAACCTCCTGACAACAGATACGCAGTATTTT